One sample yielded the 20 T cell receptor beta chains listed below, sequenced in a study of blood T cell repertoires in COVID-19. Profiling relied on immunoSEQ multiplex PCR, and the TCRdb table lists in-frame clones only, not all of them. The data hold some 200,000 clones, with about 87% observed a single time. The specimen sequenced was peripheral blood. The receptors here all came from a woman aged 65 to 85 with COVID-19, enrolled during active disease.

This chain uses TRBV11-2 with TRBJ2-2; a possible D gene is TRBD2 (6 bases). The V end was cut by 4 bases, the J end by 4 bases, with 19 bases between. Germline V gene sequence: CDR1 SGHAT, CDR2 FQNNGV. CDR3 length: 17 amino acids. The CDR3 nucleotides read TGTGCCAGCAGCTCGAGGTCGGGAGAGGTATTCACCGGGGAGCTGTTTTTT. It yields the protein CASSSRSGEVFTGELFF.

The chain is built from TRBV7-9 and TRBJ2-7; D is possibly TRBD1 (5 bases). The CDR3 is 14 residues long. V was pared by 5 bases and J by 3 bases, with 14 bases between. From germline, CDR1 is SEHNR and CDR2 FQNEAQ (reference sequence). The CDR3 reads CASSPYGDSYEQYF. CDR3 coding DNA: TGTGCCAGCAGCCCCTATGGAGACAGCTACGAGCAGTACTTC.

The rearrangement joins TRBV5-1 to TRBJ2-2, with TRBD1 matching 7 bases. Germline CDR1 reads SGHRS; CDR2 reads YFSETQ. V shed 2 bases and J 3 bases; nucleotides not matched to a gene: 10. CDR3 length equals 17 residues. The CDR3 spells CASSFGLNRGDTGELFF. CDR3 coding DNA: TGCGCCAGCAGCTTCGGTTTAAACAGGGGCGACACCGGGGAGCTGTTTTTT. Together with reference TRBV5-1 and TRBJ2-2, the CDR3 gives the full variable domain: KAGVTQTPRYLIKTRGQQVTLSCSPISGHRSVSWYQQTPGQGLQFLFEYFSETQRNKGNFPGRFSGRQFSNSRSEMNVSTLELGDSALYLCASSFGLNRGDTGELFFGEGSRLTVL.

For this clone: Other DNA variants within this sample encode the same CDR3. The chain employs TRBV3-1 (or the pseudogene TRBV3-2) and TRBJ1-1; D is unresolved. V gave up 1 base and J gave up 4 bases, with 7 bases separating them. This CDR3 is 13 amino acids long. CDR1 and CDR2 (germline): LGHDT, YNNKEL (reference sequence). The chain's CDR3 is CASSQAGGTEAFF. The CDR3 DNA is TGTGCCAGCAGCCAAGCCGGCGGCACTGAAGCTTTCTTT.

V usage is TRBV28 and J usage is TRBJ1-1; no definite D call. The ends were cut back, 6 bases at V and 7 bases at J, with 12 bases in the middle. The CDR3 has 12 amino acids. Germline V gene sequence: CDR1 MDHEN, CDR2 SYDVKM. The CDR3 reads CASRSGGREAFF. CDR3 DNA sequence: TGTGCCAGCAGGTCCGGCGGGCGTGAAGCTTTCTTT. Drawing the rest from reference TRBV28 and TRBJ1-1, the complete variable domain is DVKVTQSSRYLVKRTGEKVFLECVQDMDHENMFWYRQDPGLGLRLIYFSYDVKMKEKGDIPEGYSVSREKKERFSLILESASTNQTSMYLCASRSGGREAFFGQGTRLTVV.

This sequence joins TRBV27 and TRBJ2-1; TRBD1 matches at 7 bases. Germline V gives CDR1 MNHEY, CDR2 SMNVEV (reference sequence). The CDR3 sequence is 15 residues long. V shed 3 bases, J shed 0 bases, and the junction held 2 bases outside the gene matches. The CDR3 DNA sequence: TGTGCCAGCAGTTTGGGACAGACCTCCTACAATGAGCAGTTCTTC. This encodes CASSLGQTSYNEQFF.

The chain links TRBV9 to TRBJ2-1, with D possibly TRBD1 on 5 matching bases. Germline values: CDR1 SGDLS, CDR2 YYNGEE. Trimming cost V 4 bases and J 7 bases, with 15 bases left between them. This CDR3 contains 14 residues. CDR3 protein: CASSSRAGFNEQFF. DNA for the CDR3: TGTGCCAGCAGCTCGAGAGCAGGGTTTAATGAGCAGTTCTTC.

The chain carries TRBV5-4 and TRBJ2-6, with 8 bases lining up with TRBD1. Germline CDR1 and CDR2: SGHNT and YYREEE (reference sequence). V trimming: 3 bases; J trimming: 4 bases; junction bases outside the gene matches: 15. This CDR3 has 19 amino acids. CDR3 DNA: TGTGCCAGCAGCTCTCGCCCGGGACAGGCCCCCAGCGGGGCCAACGTCCTGACTTTC. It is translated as CASSSRPGQAPSGANVLTF.

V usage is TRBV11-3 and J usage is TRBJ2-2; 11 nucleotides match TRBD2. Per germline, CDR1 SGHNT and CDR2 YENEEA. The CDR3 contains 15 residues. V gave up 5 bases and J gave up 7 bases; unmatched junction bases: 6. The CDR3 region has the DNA TGTGCCAGCAGCCCACTAGCGGGAGCGGGCGGGGAGCTGTTTTTT. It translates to CASSPLAGAGGELFF.

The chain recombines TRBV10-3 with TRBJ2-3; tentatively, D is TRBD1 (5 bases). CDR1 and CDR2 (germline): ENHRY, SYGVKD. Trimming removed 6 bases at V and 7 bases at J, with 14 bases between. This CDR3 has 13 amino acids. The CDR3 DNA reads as TGTGCCATCAGGGGAACTCAGGGATATACGCAGTATTTT. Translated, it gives CAIRGTQGYTQYF.

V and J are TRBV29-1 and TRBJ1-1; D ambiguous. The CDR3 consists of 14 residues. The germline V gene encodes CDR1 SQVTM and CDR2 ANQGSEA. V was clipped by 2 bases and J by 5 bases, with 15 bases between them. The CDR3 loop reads CSVETLRVRTEAFF. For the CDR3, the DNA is TGCAGCGTTGAAACCCTCCGGGTTAGGACTGAAGCTTTCTTT. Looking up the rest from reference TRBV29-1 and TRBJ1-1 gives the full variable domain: SAVISQKPSRDICQRGTSLTIQCQVDSQVTMMFWYRQQPGQSLTLIATANQGSEATYESGFVIDKFPISRPNLTFSTLTVSNMSPEDSSIYLCSVETLRVRTEAFFGQGTRLTVV.

The CDR3 region is CASSQPGGITYGYTF. In DNA, the CDR3 is TGCGCCAGCAGCCAACCAGGGGGCATTACCTATGGCTACACCTTC. The chain uses TRBV4-1 and TRBJ1-2; 8 positions match TRBD1. V was pared by 2 bases and J by 4 bases, with 6 bases of the junction left unmatched. CDR1 and CDR2 from the germline V gene are MGHRA and YSYEKL. The length of the CDR3 is 15 residues.

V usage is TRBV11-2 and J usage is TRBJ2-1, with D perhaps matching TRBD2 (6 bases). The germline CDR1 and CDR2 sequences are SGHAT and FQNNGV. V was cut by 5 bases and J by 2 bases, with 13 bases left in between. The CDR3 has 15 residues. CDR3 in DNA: TGTGCCAGCAGCAAGACCCGGGAGACCTACAATGAGCAGTTCTTC. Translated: CASSKTRETYNEQFF.

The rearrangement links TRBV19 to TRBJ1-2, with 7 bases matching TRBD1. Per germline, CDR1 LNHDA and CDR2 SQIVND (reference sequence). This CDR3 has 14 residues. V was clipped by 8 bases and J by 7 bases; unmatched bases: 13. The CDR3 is CASQTPGQSAGYTF. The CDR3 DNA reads TGTGCCAGTCAGACTCCGGGACAGAGCGCTGGCTACACCTTC.

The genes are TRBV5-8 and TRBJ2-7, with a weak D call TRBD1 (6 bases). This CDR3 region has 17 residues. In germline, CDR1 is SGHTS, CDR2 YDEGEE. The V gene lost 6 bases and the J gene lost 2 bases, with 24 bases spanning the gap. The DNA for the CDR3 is TGTGCCAGCAAAAAAGGTCAGGGGCCCGGGGTGGCCTACGAGCAGTACTTC. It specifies CASKKGQGPGVAYEQYF.

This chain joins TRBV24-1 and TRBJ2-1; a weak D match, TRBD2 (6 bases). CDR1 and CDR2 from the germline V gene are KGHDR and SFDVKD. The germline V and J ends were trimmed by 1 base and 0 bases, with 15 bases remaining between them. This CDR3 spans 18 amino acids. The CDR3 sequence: CATSDFGHPGGSYNEQFF. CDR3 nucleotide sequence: TGTGCCACCAGTGATTTTGGACACCCCGGGGGCTCCTACAATGAGCAGTTCTTC.

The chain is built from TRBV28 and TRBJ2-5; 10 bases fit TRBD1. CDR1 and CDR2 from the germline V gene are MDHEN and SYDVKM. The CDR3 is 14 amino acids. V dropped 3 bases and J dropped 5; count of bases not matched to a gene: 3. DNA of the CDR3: TGTGCCAGCAGTTTCGACAGGGGGCGGGAGACCCAGTACTTC. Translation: CASSFDRGRETQYF.

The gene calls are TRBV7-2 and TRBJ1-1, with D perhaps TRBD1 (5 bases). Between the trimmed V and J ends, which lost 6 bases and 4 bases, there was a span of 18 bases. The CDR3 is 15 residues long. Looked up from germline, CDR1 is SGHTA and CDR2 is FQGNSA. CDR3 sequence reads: CASSTGSGFSTEAFF. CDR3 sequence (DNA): TGTGCCAGCAGTACAGGTTCTGGGTTTAGCACTGAAGCTTTCTTT.

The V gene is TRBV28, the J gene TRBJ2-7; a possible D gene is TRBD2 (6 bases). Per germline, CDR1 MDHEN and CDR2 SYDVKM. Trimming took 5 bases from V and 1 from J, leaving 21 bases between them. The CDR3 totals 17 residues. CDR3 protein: CASSLHTGGVRSYEQYF. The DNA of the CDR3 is TGTGCCAGCAGTCTCCATACCGGCGGGGTTAGGTCCTACGAGCAGTACTTC.

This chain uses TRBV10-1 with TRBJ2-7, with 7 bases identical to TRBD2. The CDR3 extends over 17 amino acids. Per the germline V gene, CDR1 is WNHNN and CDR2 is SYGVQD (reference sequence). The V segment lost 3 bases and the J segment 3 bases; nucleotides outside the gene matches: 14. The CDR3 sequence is CASSEPYAGTIIYEQYF. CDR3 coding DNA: TGCGCCAGCAGTGAACCCTACGCCGGGACTATCATCTACGAGCAGTACTTC.